A selection of T cell receptor beta chains follows, all from one sample in a study of OX40 agonist ivuxolimab in advanced cancers. Generated by immunoSEQ multiplex PCR, the TCRdb table keeps only in-frame clones and is missing some. This sample has roughly 46,000 clones, with 82% found just once. This specimen consisted of CD4+ or CD8+ T cells sorted from blood, obtained in a trial of the OX40 agonist ivuxolimab. Source of these receptors: an adult with an advanced solid tumor such as melanoma, head and neck, liver or kidney cancer. CDR3s include the opening cysteine and the closing phenylalanine or tryptophan. Fields, in order: D gene, V gene, CDR3 length, clone size, J gene, CDR3 DNA, CDR3 protein. The D gene is left open where the match is weak. Size is omitted from some rows. Given values are once, few, many or a class for expanded clones.

>-|TRBV6-5|14|-|TRBJ2-3
TGTGCCAGCAGTTCCCTCTACTCCCCCGATACGCAGTATTTT
CASSSLYSPDTQYF
>-|TRBV19|16|-|TRBJ2-7
TGTGCCAGTAGTATAAGTTTCGACAGGAACTCCTACGAGCAGTACTTC
CASSISFDRNSYEQYF
>-|TRBV18|16|-|TRBJ2-3
TGTGCCAGCTCACTTAGCAGGACAAGTAGCACAGATACGCAGTATTTT
CASSLSRTSSTDTQYF
>-|TRBV7-9|11|-|TRBJ2-5
TGTGCTAGCGAGGGCTTGGGGACCCAGTACTTC
CASEGLGTQYF
>-|TRBV14|14|-|TRBJ1-3
TGTGCCAGCAGCCAAAGCCCTCCTGGAAACACCATATATTTT
CASSQSPPGNTIYF
>-|TRBV6-1|10|-|TRBJ2-7
TGTGCCAGCAGTAACTACGAGCAGTACTTC
CASSNYEQYF
>TRBD1|TRBV29-1|14|-|TRBJ2-1
TGCAGCGTTGGACAGGGGGCGTCCTACAATGAGCAGTTCTTC
CSVGQGASYNEQFF
>-|TRBV4-2|15|-|TRBJ2-5
TGTGCCAGCAGCCAAGGGACAGATATCCAAGAGACCCAGTACTTC
CASSQGTDIQETQYF
>-|TRBV7-8|14|-|TRBJ1-2
TGTGCCAGCAGCTTAAACCGGGACCTCGGGGGCTACACCTTC
CASSLNRDLGGYTF
>TRBD1|TRBV14|15|once|TRBJ2-5
TGTGCCAGCAGCCACAAGACAGGGACACAAGAGACCCAGTACTTC
CASSHKTGTQETQYF
>-|TRBV4-1|17|once|TRBJ1-1
TGCGCCAGCAGCCCCCGAAGGTGGGGACACTCCGACACTGAAGCTTTCTTT
CASSPRRWGHSDTEAFF
>-|TRBV18|15|-|TRBJ1-1
TGTGCCAGCTCACCCCCATCTACCCTGAACACTGAAGCTTTCTTT
CASSPPSTLNTEAFF
>-|TRBV7-9|16|few|TRBJ1-3
TGTGCCAGCAGCTTAGGGGTATCAGGGACTGGAAACACCATATATTTT
CASSLGVSGTGNTIYF
>-|TRBV19|14|-|TRBJ1-2
TGTGCCAGTTCACTAGGGACAAAAAGTTCCGGCTACACCTTC
CASSLGTKSSGYTF
>TRBD2|TRBV28|15|once|TRBJ2-7
TGTGCCAGCAGCTCATCCGGGACTAGCGGGGGTCGGCTGTACTTC
CASSSSGTSGGRLYF
>TRBD1|TRBV15|15|-|TRBJ1-1
TGTGCCACCAGCAAACGACAGGGGCAAACCACTGAAGCTTTCTTT
CATSKRQGQTTEAFF
>TRBD2|TRBV9|16|-|TRBJ2-3
TGTGCCAGCAGCCCCGCACTAGCGGGGGACACAGATACGCAGTATTTT
CASSPALAGDTDTQYF
>TRBD2|TRBV14|18|-|TRBJ2-3
TGTGCCAGCAGTCATCCTAGCGGGTTAGATATCACGACAGATACGCAGTATTTT
CASSHPSGLDITTDTQYF
>-|TRBV7-2|13|-|TRBJ1-5
TGTGCCAGCAGCTTATGGATGAATCAGCCCCAGCATTTT
CASSLWMNQPQHF